This entry features one T cell receptor (beta chain) sequence. The CDR3 spans 13 residues. Germline lookup yields CDR1 SGHAT and CDR2 FQDESV (reference sequence). V was trimmed by 5 bases and J by 4 bases, leaving 11 bases between them. The data stem from a study of blood T cell repertoires in COVID-19. Clones were sequenced by immunoSEQ multiplex PCR, and TCRdb holds only the in-frame ones, with some missing. The top ten clones hold approximately 10% of a sample with 310,000 or so clones, about 90% of them seen once. The sample taken for sequencing was peripheral blood. The TCR originated in a young woman with COVID-19, enrolled during active disease. The J gene is TRBJ1-1, the V gene TRBV11-1; D possibly corresponds to TRBD1 (6 bases). CDR3 DNA sequence: TGTGCCAGCAGCAGGGGGATCGGCACTGAAGCTTTCTTT. Translation gives CASSRGIGTEAFF. Together with reference TRBV11-1 and TRBJ1-1, the CDR3 gives the full variable domain: EAEVAQSPRYKITEKSQAVAFWCDPISGHATLYWYRQILGQGPELLVQFQDESVVDDSQLPKDRFSAERLKGVDSTLKIQPAELGDSAMYLCASSRGIGTEAFFGQGTRLTVV.